Sequencing of this TCR beta chain was carried out in a study of radiation and T cells in renal cell carcinoma. Regarding the study as a whole: No pretreatment tumor biopsies were available for baseline clonotypes.

The CDR3 has 14 residues. Trimming removed 5 bases from V and 2 bases from J; junction bases left unmatched: 3. CDR1 and CDR2 (germline): SEHNR, FQNEAQ (reference sequence). The time point was: baseline pretreatment blood. The treatment is: 15 Gy SBRT to primary tumor, nephrectomy 4 weeks later. This clone has just one count. What it recognizes is unknown. Profiled with immunoSEQ multiplex PCR; TCRdb holds only in-frame clones, not every one. In the table there are 40,000 to 50,000 clones, 83% of which are singletons. This sample comprised blood, obtained from a patient whose treatment included radiotherapy and nephrectomy. This chain uses TRBV7-9 with TRBJ2-7, with 10 bases fitting TRBD1. The sequence derives from a woman in her seventies with renal cell carcinoma. The CDR3 DNA reads as TGTGCCAGCAGCCCAGGGACAGGGGCCTACGAGCAGTACTTC. Translating gives CASSPGTGAYEQYF.